The clone carrying this T cell receptor beta chain was recorded many times. Amplification of TCR beta CDR3 regions was performed using RNA transcripts as template. The study used the HTBI primer set for a first-round RT-PCR of the TCR CDR3. One entry per CDR3 protein, called by TCRdb with MiXCR from the multiplex PCR reads. The sample carries around 600,000 distinct CDR3 sequences, 14% recorded once. The data were obtained in a study of T cells in Graves' hyperthyroidism and ophthalmopathy. Study as a whole: Peripheral blood collection took place at initial diagnosis, before any treatment.

The CDR3 totals 15 residues. After removal of 2 bases from V and 5 bases from J, the junction contained 10 bases not matched to a gene. Germline V gene sequence: CDR1 GTSNPN, CDR2 SVGIG (reference sequence). The clonotype originates from a young woman with Graves' ophthalmopathy. The rearrangement links TRBV30 to TRBJ2-5; 8 nucleotides line up with TRBD1. Sequences were obtained from blood. CDR3 coding DNA: TGTGCCTGGAGTACTTGGACAGGGCAGGGGGAGACCCAGTACTTC. Protein sequence: CAWSTWTGQGETQYF.